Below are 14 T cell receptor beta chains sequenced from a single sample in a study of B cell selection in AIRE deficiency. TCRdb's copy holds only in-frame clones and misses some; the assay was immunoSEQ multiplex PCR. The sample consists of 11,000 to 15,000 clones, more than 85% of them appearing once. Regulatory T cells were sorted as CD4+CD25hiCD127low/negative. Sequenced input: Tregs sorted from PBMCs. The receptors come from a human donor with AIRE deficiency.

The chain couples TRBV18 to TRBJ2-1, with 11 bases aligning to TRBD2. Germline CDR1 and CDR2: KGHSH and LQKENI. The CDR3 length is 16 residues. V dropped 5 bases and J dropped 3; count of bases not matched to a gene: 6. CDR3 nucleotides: TGTGCCAGCTCATTTACTAGCGGGAGCTACTACAATGAGCAGTTCTTC. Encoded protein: CASSFTSGSYYNEQFF.

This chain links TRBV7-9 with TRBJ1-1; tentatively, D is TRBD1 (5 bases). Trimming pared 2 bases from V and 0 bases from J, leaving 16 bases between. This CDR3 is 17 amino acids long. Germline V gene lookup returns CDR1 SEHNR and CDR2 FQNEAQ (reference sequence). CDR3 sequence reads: CASSLRQGGRLNTEAFF. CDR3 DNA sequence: TGTGCCAGCAGCTTACGCCAGGGCGGCCGATTGAACACTGAAGCTTTCTTT.

The CDR3 DNA follows: TGTGCCTGGGCAGACAGGATAGGGACCCAGTACTTC. This sequence encodes CAWADRIGTQYF. V usage is TRBV30 and J usage is TRBJ2-5, with a tentative D call TRBD1 (6 bases). V gave up 5 bases and J gave up 7 bases, with 14 bases separating them. Germline V gene data show CDR1 as GTSNPN and CDR2 as SVGIG (reference sequence). The CDR3 spans 12 residues.

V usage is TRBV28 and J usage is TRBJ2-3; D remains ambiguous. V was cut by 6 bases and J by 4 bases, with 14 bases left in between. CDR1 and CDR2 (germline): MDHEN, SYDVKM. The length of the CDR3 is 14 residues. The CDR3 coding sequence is TGTGCCAGCAGCTTAGCACACCGTCCAGATACGCAGTATTTT. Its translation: CASSLAHRPDTQYF.

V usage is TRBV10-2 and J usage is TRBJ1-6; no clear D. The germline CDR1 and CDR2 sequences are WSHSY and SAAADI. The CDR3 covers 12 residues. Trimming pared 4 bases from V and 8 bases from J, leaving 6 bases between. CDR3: CASSVGDSPLHF. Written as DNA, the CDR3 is TGCGCCAGCAGTGTGGGCGATTCACCCCTCCACTTT.

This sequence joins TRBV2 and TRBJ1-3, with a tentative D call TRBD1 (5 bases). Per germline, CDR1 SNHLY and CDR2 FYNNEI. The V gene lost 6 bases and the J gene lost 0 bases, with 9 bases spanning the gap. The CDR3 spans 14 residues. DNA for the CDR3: TGTGCCAGCAGGAAAGGGGCCTCTGGAAACACCATATATTTT. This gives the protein CASRKGASGNTIYF.

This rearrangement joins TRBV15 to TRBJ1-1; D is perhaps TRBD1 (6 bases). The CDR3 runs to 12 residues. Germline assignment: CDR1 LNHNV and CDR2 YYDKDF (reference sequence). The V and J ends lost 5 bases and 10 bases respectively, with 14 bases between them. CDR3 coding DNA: TGTGCCACCAGCCCTAGGTGGGGGGCAGCTTTCTTT. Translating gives CATSPRWGAAFF.

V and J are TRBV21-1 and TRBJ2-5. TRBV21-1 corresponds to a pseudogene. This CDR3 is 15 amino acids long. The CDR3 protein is CASSKSPPPRKTQYF. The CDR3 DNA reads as TGTGCCAGCAGCAAATCCCCGCCTCCCCGAAAGACCCAGTACTTC.

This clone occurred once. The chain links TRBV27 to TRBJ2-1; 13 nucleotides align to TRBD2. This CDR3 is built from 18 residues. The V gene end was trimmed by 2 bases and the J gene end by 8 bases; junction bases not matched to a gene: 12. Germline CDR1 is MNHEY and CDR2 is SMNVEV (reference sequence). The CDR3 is CASSLTPGTSGIRHEQFF. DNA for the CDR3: TGTGCCAGCAGTTTAACCCCCGGGACTAGCGGGATAAGGCATGAGCAGTTCTTC.

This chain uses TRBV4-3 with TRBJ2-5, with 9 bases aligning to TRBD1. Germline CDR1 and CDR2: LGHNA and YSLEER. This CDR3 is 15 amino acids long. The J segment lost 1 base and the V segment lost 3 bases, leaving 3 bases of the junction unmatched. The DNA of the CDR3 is TGCGCCAGCAGCCACCCGGGACAGGGCCAAGAGACCCAGTACTTC. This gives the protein CASSHPGQGQETQYF.

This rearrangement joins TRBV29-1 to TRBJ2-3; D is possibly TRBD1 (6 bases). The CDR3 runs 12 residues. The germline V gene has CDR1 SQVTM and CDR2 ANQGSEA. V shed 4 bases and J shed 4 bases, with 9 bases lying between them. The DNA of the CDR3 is TGCAGCGTTGCACAGGGTCCAGATACGCAGTATTTT. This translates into CSVAQGPDTQYF.

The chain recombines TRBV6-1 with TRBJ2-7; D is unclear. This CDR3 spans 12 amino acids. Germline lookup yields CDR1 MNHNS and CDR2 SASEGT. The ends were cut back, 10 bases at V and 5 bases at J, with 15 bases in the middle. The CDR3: CATAFRVHEQYF. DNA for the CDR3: TGTGCCACAGCTTTTAGGGTCCACGAGCAGTACTTC.

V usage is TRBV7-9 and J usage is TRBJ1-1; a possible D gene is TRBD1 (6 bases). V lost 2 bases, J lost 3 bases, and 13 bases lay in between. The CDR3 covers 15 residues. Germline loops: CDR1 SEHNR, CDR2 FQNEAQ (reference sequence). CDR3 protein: CASSLNGGLDTEAFF. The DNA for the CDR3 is TGTGCCAGCAGCTTAAACGGGGGGCTCGACACTGAAGCTTTCTTT.

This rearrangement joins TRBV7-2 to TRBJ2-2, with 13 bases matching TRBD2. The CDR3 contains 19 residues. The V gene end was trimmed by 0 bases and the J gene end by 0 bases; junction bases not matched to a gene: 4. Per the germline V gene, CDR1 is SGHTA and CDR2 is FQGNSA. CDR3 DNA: TGTGCCAGCAGCTTAGCGCGACTAGCGGGAGGCACGAACACCGGGGAGCTGTTTTTT. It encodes CASSLARLAGGTNTGELFF. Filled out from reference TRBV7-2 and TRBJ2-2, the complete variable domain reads GAGVSQSPSNKVTEKGKDVELRCDPISGHTALYWYRQSLGQGLEFLIYFQGNSAPDKSGLPSDRFSAERTGGSVSTLTIQRTQQEDSAVYLCASSLARLAGGTNTGELFFGEGSRLTVL.